Listed below are T cell receptor beta chains from one sample, sequenced in a study of beta chain features in type 1 diabetes. Using immunoSEQ multiplex PCR, the repertoire was profiled, and TCRdb retains in-frame clones only, with some absent. Of about 13,000 clones listed, 35% to 55% are singletons. The sequenced material came from stem cell memory CD4+ T cells from blood. These receptor sequences come from a man younger than 30 in good health. The CDR3 runs from the conserved cysteine through the conserved F or W. Each record gives: clone size, J gene, V gene, D gene, CDR3 protein, CDR3 DNA. D genes are given only for firm matches. Clone size is given for some rows only: seen once, a few or many times, or a class if the clone is expanded.

-	TRBJ1-2	TRBV29-1	-	CSVQDVQNYGYTF	TGCAGCGTTCAAGATGTACAAAACTATGGCTACACCTTC
-	TRBJ2-3	TRBV19	TRBD2	CATEPRAGGTDTQYF	TGTGCCACCGAACCCCGTGCGGGGGGCACAGATACGCAGTATTTT
-	TRBJ1-1	TRBV6-5	TRBD1	CASSSRQGAGVTEAFF	TGTGCCAGCAGTTCCAGACAGGGGGCGGGAGTTACTGAAGCTTTCTTT
-	TRBJ2-3	TRBV7-2	-	CASSAGLNTQYF	TGTGCCAGCAGTGCCGGACTTAATACGCAGTATTTT
few	TRBJ1-1	TRBV30	TRBD1	CAWRGDRGQGNTEAFF	TGTGCCTGGAGGGGGGACAGGGGGCAAGGGAACACTGAAGCTTTCTTT
few	TRBJ1-6	TRBV7-9	TRBD1	CASSPGQGRGNSPLHF	TGTGCCAGCAGCCCCGGACAGGGGAGAGGGAATTCACCCCTCCACTTT
once	TRBJ1-3	TRBV30	TRBD1	CAWSADRGHTIYF	TGTGCCTGGAGTGCAGACAGGGGGCACACCATATATTTT
-	TRBJ2-1	TRBV28	-	CASSPPRSRGNEQFF	TGTGCCAGCAGTCCCCCCCGGTCCCGGGGCAATGAGCAGTTCTTC
few	TRBJ1-1	TRBV7-2	TRBD1	CASRPGQSNTEAFF	TGTGCCAGCAGACCGGGACAGTCGAACACTGAAGCTTTCTTT
-	TRBJ1-1	TRBV4-1	-	CASSPSFFGFTEVFF	TGCGCCAGCAGCCCGTCCTTTTTCGGGTTCACTGAAGTTTTCTTT
-	TRBJ2-3	TRBV10-1	TRBD2	CASSLRGASGGTDTQYF	TGCGCCAGCAGCCTGCGGGGGGCTAGCGGAGGCACAGATACGCAGTATTTT
few	TRBJ2-7	TRBV21-1	-	CASNRAQRGVHEQYF	TGTGCCAGCAATCGGGCACAGCGGGGGGTCCACGAGCAGTACTTC
-	TRBJ2-1	TRBV6-5	-	CASSSQGYNEQFF	TGTGCCAGCAGTTCACAGGGTTACAATGAGCAGTTCTTC
-	TRBJ1-2	TRBV27	-	CASSEFRAQGTYGYTF	TGTGCCAGCAGCGAATTCCGGGCCCAGGGTACCTATGGCTACACCTTC
once	TRBJ2-5	TRBV4-3	-	CASSHEGHPGGETQYF	TGCGCCAGCAGCCACGAAGGTCACCCTGGAGGTGAGACCCAGTACTTC
-	TRBJ1-2	TRBV2	-	CASRGGAEPHGYTF	TGTGCCAGCAGGGGTGGGGCTGAACCGCATGGCTACACCTTC
-	TRBJ2-7	TRBV11-3	-	CASSLGGETYEQYF	TGTGCCAGCAGCTTGGGAGGAGAGACTTACGAGCAGTACTTC
-	TRBJ1-4	TRBV4-1	TRBD1	CASSQREGQGAFRATNEKLFF	TGCGCCAGCAGCCAACGTGAGGGACAGGGGGCCTTTCGAGCAACTAATGAAAAACTGTTTTTT
few	TRBJ2-5	TRBV6-6	-	CASSYPRAGETQYF	TGTGCCAGCAGTTACCCGCGGGCGGGGGAGACCCAGTACTTC
medium-sized	TRBJ2-1	TRBV28	-	CASSLWRRSYNEQFF	TGTGCCAGCAGTTTATGGCGGCGCTCCTACAATGAGCAGTTCTTC
-	TRBJ1-6	TRBV2	-	CASRWDTFYNSPLHF	TGTGCCAGCAGATGGGACACATTTTATAATTCACCCCTCCACTTT
-	TRBJ2-3	TRBV4-1	TRBD2	CASTQTSGGPDTQYF	TGCGCCAGCACACAAACTAGCGGGGGACCAGATACGCAGTATTTT
few	TRBJ2-2	TRBV6-6	TRBD1	CASGTASTGELFF	TGTGCCAGCGGGACAGCGAGCACCGGGGAGCTGTTTTTT
few	TRBJ2-1	TRBV10-3	-	CAISPRENSYNEQFF	TGTGCCATCTCCCCCCGAGAGAACTCCTACAATGAGCAGTTCTTC
-	TRBJ2-7	TRBV7-2	TRBD1	CASSPTPGTGGYEQYF	TGTGCCAGCAGCCCGACCCCCGGGACAGGGGGTTACGAGCAGTACTTC
-	TRBJ1-6	TRBV7-2	-	CASSYGGNSPLHF	TGTGCCAGCAGCTATGGGGGGAATTCACCCCTCCACTTT
few	TRBJ1-2	TRBV4-3	-	CASSQDNGVLGYTF	TGCGCCAGCAGCCAAGATAACGGGGTTCTCGGCTACACCTTC
-	TRBJ2-1	TRBV18	TRBD1	CASSSLPGQDYNEQFF	TGTGCCAGCTCATCGCTCCCGGGACAGGATTACAATGAGCAGTTCTTC
-	TRBJ2-7	TRBV6-1	TRBD2	CASSSRRGGADEQYF	TGTGCCAGCAGTTCACGTCGCGGGGGGGCTGACGAGCAGTACTTC
-	TRBJ1-2	TRBV12-5	-	CASGLEGRGGYTF	TGTGCTAGTGGTTTGGAGGGTCGGGGTGGCTACACCTTC
-	TRBJ2-3	TRBV7-3	-	CASSSNLGSDTQYF	TGTGCCAGCAGCTCGAACCTAGGATCAGATACGCAGTATTTT
-	TRBJ2-3	TRBV19	-	CASSPIGDSDTDTQYF	TGTGCCAGTAGTCCCATAGGGGACTCCGACACAGATACGCAGTATTTT
-	TRBJ2-1	TRBV11-2	TRBD2	CASSSPGTSGAYNEQFF	TGTGCCAGCAGCTCCCCCGGGACTAGCGGGGCATACAATGAGCAGTTCTTC
-	TRBJ2-3	TRBV7-2	-	CASSQKGVNTQYF	TGTGCCAGCAGCCAGAAGGGAGTAAATACGCAGTATTTT
-	TRBJ2-7	TRBV29-1	TRBD1	CSVEGQGLREQYF	TGCAGCGTTGAAGGACAGGGCTTAAGGGAGCAGTACTTC
few	TRBJ2-2	TRBV5-8	-	CASSLGTDNTGELFF	TGTGCCAGCAGCTTGGGGACAGACAACACCGGGGAGCTGTTTTTT
-	TRBJ2-6	TRBV10-3	-	CAIRVVGGPGGANVLTF	TGTGCCATCAGGGTTGTTGGTGGGCCGGGGGGGGCCAACGTCCTGACTTTC
once	TRBJ1-2	TRBV9	-	CASSVDPGANYGYTF	TGTGCCAGCAGCGTAGACCCGGGGGCTAACTATGGCTACACCTTC
few	TRBJ1-6	TRBV7-2	-	CASSLGRGSNSPLHF	TGTGCCAGCAGCTTAGGTCGGGGGTCCAATTCACCCCTCCACTTT
-	TRBJ1-1	TRBV7-9	-	CASSPQGNTEAFF	TGTGCCAGCAGCCCTCAGGGGAACACTGAAGCTTTCTTT
-	TRBJ2-2	TRBV7-2	TRBD1	CASSLVGDRGHGGELFF	TGTGCCAGCAGCTTAGTAGGGGACAGGGGGCACGGCGGGGAGCTGTTTTTT
few	TRBJ2-7	TRBV30	-	CAWSVERRYEQYF	TGTGCCTGGAGTGTGGAAAGGAGGTACGAGCAGTACTTC
few	TRBJ2-3	TRBV7-2	TRBD2	CASSPTLAGGAHTQYF	TGTGCCAGCAGCCCGACCCTAGCGGGGGGAGCGCATACGCAGTATTTT
few	TRBJ2-7	TRBV7-8	TRBD1	CASSPGTGDYEQYF	TGTGCCAGCAGCCCAGGGACAGGAGACTACGAGCAGTACTTC
-	TRBJ1-2	TRBV25-1	TRBD1	CASSDSRGSPIYNYGYTF	TGTGCCAGCAGTGACTCCAGGGGGAGCCCAATATATAACTATGGCTACACCTTC
-	TRBJ2-1	TRBV11-3	-	CASSLDQGGSSSYNEQFF	TGTGCCAGCAGCTTAGATCAAGGAGGCTCGAGCTCCTACAATGAGCAGTTCTTC
-	TRBJ1-2	TRBV5-1	-	CASSLDGGYGYTF	TGCGCCAGCAGCTTGGACGGGGGCTATGGCTACACCTTC
-	TRBJ2-3	TRBV10-1	TRBD2	CAVSGGHGDTQYF	TGCGCCGTGAGCGGGGGGCATGGAGATACGCAGTATTTT
few	TRBJ2-7	TRBV9	TRBD2	CASSDGTSGYYEQYF	TGTGCCAGCAGCGATGGGACTAGCGGATACTACGAGCAGTACTTC
-	TRBJ1-2	TRBV7-2	-	CASSTGQNYGYTF	TGTGCCAGCAGTACCGGACAGAACTATGGCTACACCTTC
few	TRBJ1-6	TRBV2	-	CASSEVAVNSPLHF	TGTGCCAGCAGTGAGGTGGCAGTAAATTCACCCCTCCACTTT
few	TRBJ1-3	TRBV7-2	-	CASSQLTTPGNTIYF	TGTGCCAGCAGCCAACTAACAACCCCTGGAAACACCATATATTTT
-	TRBJ1-2	TRBV30	-	CAWSPLGTRADGYTF	TGTGCCTGGAGCCCCCTGGGGACTCGGGCCGATGGCTACACCTTC
-	TRBJ2-7	TRBV30	TRBD1	CAQATGNLYEQYF	TGTGCCCAAGCGACAGGGAATCTCTACGAGCAGTACTTC
-	TRBJ1-6	TRBV19	TRBD1	CASSLTGGNSPLHF	TGTGCCAGTAGTTTGACAGGGGGAAATTCACCCCTCCACTTT
-	TRBJ2-7	TRBV7-9	TRBD1	CASSLGTGQLEQYF	TGTGCCAGCAGCTTAGGGACAGGCCAACTAGAGCAGTACTTC
-	TRBJ1-4	TRBV6-6	-	CASSYSRGNEKLFF	TGTGCCAGCAGTTACTCCCGCGGGAATGAAAAACTGTTTTTT